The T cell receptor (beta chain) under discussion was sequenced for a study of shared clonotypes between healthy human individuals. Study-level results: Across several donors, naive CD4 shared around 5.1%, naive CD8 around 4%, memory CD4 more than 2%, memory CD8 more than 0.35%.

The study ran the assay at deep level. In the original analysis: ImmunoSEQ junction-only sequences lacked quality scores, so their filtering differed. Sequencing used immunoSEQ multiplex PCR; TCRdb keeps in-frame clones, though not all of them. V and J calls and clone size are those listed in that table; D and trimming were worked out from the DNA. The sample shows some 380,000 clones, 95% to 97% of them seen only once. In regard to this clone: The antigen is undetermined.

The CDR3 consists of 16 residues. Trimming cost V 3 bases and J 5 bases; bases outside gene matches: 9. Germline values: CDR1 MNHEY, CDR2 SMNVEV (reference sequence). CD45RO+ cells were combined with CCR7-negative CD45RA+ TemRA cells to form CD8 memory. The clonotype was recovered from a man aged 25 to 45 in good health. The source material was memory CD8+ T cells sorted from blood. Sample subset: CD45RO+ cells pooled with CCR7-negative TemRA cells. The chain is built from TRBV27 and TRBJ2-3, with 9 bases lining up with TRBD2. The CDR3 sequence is CASSFNSGRWGDTQYF. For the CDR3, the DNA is TGTGCCAGCAGTTTCAACAGCGGGAGGTGGGGAGATACGCAGTATTTT.